The rows below give T cell receptor beta chains drawn from one sample of a study of blood T cell repertoires in COVID-19. Sequenced by immunoSEQ multiplex PCR; TCRdb stores in-frame clones only, minus some. The sample gives over 200,000 clones, 75% to 85% of which show up once; about a tenth is in the top ten. The sequenced sample consisted of PBMCs or T cells enriched from blood (not recorded which). These receptors were collected from a man aged 35 to 55 who had recovered from COVID-19. The CDR3 runs from the conserved cysteine through the conserved F or W. The order of the fields is CDR3 DNA, CDR3 protein, V gene, D gene, clone size, J gene. A D gene is named only where the DNA matches it firmly. Some rows mark clone size as missing; the rest say once, few, many or name a class of expanded clone.

CDR3 DNA: TGTGCCAGCACGACAGGGGAGGTGGCTGAAGCTTTCTTT
CDR3 protein: CASTTGEVAEAFF
V gene: TRBV12-3/TRBV12-4
D gene: TRBD1
clone size: .
J gene: TRBJ1-1

CDR3 DNA: TGTGCCAGCAGTTACTTTCGGACAGGGGAGCATGGCTACACCTTC
CDR3 protein: CASSYFRTGEHGYTF
V gene: TRBV6-5
D gene: TRBD1
clone size: .
J gene: TRBJ1-2

CDR3 DNA: TGTGCCATCAGGGAATATACCACAGGGCCCCAGCATTTT
CDR3 protein: CAIREYTTGPQHF
V gene: TRBV10-3
D gene: .
clone size: .
J gene: TRBJ1-5

CDR3 DNA: TGTGCCAGCAGTCCCGGGACTAGCCTCCACGAGCAGTACTTC
CDR3 protein: CASSPGTSLHEQYF
V gene: TRBV28
D gene: TRBD2
clone size: .
J gene: TRBJ2-7

CDR3 DNA: TGTGCCAGTAGTACTGAGGGAGGAAGGTCTCACTATGGCTACACCTTC
CDR3 protein: CASSTEGGRSHYGYTF
V gene: TRBV19
D gene: .
clone size: once
J gene: TRBJ1-2

CDR3 DNA: TGTGCCAGCAGCTCGATACAGGGTTTTAGGTATGGCTACACCTTC
CDR3 protein: CASSSIQGFRYGYTF
V gene: TRBV11-2
D gene: .
clone size: .
J gene: TRBJ1-2

CDR3 DNA: TGTGCCAGCAGCTTGCGAGCGGGGATGGAGACCCAGTACTTC
CDR3 protein: CASSLRAGMETQYF
V gene: TRBV11-2
D gene: TRBD2
clone size: .
J gene: TRBJ2-5

CDR3 DNA: TGTGCCATCAGTGAAGCGGGGGCGCAGGATTCACCCCTCCACTTT
CDR3 protein: CAISEAGAQDSPLHF
V gene: TRBV10-3
D gene: .
clone size: few
J gene: TRBJ1-6

CDR3 DNA: TGTGCCAGCGCAGAGGGAGGGAATCAGCCCCAGCATTTT
CDR3 protein: CASAEGGNQPQHF
V gene: TRBV7-3
D gene: .
clone size: .
J gene: TRBJ1-5

CDR3 DNA: TGTGCCAGCAGCCGGGGGAGGGTTGGCTACACCTTC
CDR3 protein: CASSRGRVGYTF
V gene: TRBV3-1/TRBV3-2
D gene: .
clone size: .
J gene: TRBJ1-2

CDR3 DNA: TGTGCCAGCAAGGCTAGGTCTAACGGGGAGCTGTTTTTT
CDR3 protein: CASKARSNGELFF
V gene: TRBV2
D gene: .
clone size: .
J gene: TRBJ2-2

CDR3 DNA: TGTGCCAGCAGTTTCGGACTAGCGGGGGCAGATACGCAGTATTTT
CDR3 protein: CASSFGLAGADTQYF
V gene: TRBV6-6
D gene: TRBD2
clone size: .
J gene: TRBJ2-3

CDR3 DNA: TGTGCCAGCAGTTACTTTGCCGGGGGAGGTTCGGCTTTCTTT
CDR3 protein: CASSYFAGGGSAFF
V gene: TRBV6-5
D gene: .
clone size: .
J gene: TRBJ1-1

CDR3 DNA: TGTGCCAGCAGGCGGACAGGGCGCCTGGACACCATATATTTT
CDR3 protein: CASRRTGRLDTIYF
V gene: TRBV7-9
D gene: TRBD1
clone size: .
J gene: TRBJ1-3

CDR3 DNA: TGCAGCGTTCTTAGCGGGAGCGGTAACAATGAGCAGTTCTTC
CDR3 protein: CSVLSGSGNNEQFF
V gene: TRBV29-1
D gene: TRBD2
clone size: .
J gene: TRBJ2-1

CDR3 DNA: TGTGCCAGCTTAAGGCGGGGCTCTGGAAACACCATATATTTT
CDR3 protein: CASLRRGSGNTIYF
V gene: TRBV13
D gene: .
clone size: .
J gene: TRBJ1-3

CDR3 DNA: TGTGCTAGTGGGAGAGGTCGGACAGGGCCTCAAGAGACCCAGTACTTC
CDR3 protein: CASGRGRTGPQETQYF
V gene: TRBV12-5
D gene: TRBD1
clone size: .
J gene: TRBJ2-5

CDR3 DNA: TGCAGCGTTGCGATGCAGAATGAAAAACTGTTTTTT
CDR3 protein: CSVAMQNEKLFF
V gene: TRBV29-1
D gene: .
clone size: few
J gene: TRBJ1-4

CDR3 DNA: TGTGCCATCAGTGAAGGGACAGGGGCCTATAATTCACCCCTCCACTTT
CDR3 protein: CAISEGTGAYNSPLHF
V gene: TRBV10-3
D gene: TRBD1
clone size: .
J gene: TRBJ1-6

CDR3 DNA: TGTGCTAGTGGTTTGGCTCCGCGACAGGGCAGAATCACCGGGGAGCTGTTTTTT
CDR3 protein: CASGLAPRQGRITGELFF
V gene: TRBV12-5
D gene: TRBD1
clone size: .
J gene: TRBJ2-2

CDR3 DNA: TGTGCCAGCAGCTTAGCAGCTAGCGGGAAATACGAGCAGTACTTC
CDR3 protein: CASSLAASGKYEQYF
V gene: TRBV7-9
D gene: TRBD2
clone size: .
J gene: TRBJ2-7

CDR3 DNA: TGTGCCAGCAGCCTAAGAGGTTGGACTGGAAACACCATATATTTT
CDR3 protein: CASSLRGWTGNTIYF
V gene: TRBV7-8
D gene: .
clone size: .
J gene: TRBJ1-3

CDR3 DNA: TGCGCCAGCAGTGAAAGACAGGGGGCCGGGGAGCAGTACTTC
CDR3 protein: CASSERQGAGEQYF
V gene: TRBV10-2
D gene: TRBD1
clone size: few
J gene: TRBJ2-7

CDR3 DNA: TGTGCCACCAGTCCGACCCTTTCTAGCGGGGAGAACACCGGGGAGCTGTTTTTT
CDR3 protein: CATSPTLSSGENTGELFF
V gene: TRBV24-1
D gene: TRBD2
clone size: .
J gene: TRBJ2-2

CDR3 DNA: TGTGCCAGCAGCGATCCTCGGGGCCAAGAGACCCAGTACTTC
CDR3 protein: CASSDPRGQETQYF
V gene: TRBV9
D gene: .
clone size: .
J gene: TRBJ2-5

CDR3 DNA: TGTGCCAGCAGCTACACTAGCGGGATGAACACCGGGGAGCTGTTTTTT
CDR3 protein: CASSYTSGMNTGELFF
V gene: TRBV7-3
D gene: TRBD2
clone size: .
J gene: TRBJ2-2

CDR3 DNA: TGCGCCAGCAGCCAAGTATGGTTAGCGGGATCCTACGAGCAGTACTTC
CDR3 protein: CASSQVWLAGSYEQYF
V gene: TRBV4-1
D gene: TRBD2
clone size: once
J gene: TRBJ2-7

CDR3 DNA: TGTGCCAGCAGTACAGGGGGCCATCAGCCCCAGCATTTT
CDR3 protein: CASSTGGHQPQHF
V gene: TRBV28
D gene: TRBD1
clone size: .
J gene: TRBJ1-5

CDR3 DNA: TGTGCCAGCAGCTTTTCACGGGAGTCCCACGAGCAGTACTTC
CDR3 protein: CASSFSRESHEQYF
V gene: TRBV11-2
D gene: .
clone size: .
J gene: TRBJ2-7